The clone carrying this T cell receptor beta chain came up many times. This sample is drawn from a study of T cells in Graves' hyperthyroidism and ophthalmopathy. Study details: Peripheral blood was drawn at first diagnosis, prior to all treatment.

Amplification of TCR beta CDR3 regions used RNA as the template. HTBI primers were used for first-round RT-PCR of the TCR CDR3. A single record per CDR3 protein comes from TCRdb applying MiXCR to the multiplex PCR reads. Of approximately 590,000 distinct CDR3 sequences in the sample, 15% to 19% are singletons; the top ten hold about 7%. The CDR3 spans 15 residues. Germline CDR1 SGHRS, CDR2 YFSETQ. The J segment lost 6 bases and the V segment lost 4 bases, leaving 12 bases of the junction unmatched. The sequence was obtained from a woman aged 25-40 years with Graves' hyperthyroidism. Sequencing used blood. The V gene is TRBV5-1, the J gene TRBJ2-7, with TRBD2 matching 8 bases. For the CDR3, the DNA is TGCGCCAGCAGCACGGGGACTAGGTTGGAGCGCGAGCAGTACTTC. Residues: CASSTGTRLEREQYF.